This TCR beta chain derives from a study of CD8+ T cells in alopecia areata. TCR sequencing used cDNA made by reverse transcription of extracted RNA. Clones were sequenced by immunoSEQ multiplex PCR, and TCRdb holds only the in-frame ones, with some missing. The table has 90,000 to 150,000 clones, about two fifths seen once. The CDR3 loop spans 12 amino acids. CDR1 is SQVTM and CDR2 is ANQGSEA in the germline V gene. Trimming took off 7 bases at V and 3 bases at J, with 12 bases between the two ends. The gene calls are TRBV29-1 and TRBJ1-2, with a tentative D call TRBD1 (5 bases). The sequence was collected from a human donor with alopecia areata. The specimen sequenced was CD4+ T cells sorted from blood. CDR3 in amino acids: CSASGGYYGYTF. CDR3 bases: TGCAGCGCCTCGGGGGGTTACTATGGCTACACCTTC.